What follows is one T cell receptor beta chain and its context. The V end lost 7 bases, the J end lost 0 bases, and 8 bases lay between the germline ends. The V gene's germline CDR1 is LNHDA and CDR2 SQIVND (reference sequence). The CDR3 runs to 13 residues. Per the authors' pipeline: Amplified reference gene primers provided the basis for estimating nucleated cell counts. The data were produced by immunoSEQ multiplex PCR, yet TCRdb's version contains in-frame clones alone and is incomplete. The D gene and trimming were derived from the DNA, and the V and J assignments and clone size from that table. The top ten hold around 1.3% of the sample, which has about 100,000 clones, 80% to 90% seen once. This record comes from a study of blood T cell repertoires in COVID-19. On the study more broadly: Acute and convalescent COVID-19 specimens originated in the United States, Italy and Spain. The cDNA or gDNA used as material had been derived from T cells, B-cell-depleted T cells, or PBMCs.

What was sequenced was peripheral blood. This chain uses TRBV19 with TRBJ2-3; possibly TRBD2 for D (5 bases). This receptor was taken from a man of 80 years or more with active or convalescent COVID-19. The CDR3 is CASMPGSTDTQYF. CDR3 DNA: TGTGCCAGTATGCCGGGAAGCACAGATACGCAGTATTTT.